This T cell receptor (beta chain) came from a study of cytomegalovirus exposure and HLA in healthy donors (dated by TCRdb to about 2017). Context from the whole study: According to a later analysis, one platform produced both the approximately 110 validation repertoires and the roughly 640 repertoires of the first cohort. Besides the first cohort of roughly 660 subjects, a separate validation cohort made up of roughly 120 different subjects was used. High-throughput TCR immunosequencing, statistical association of individual TCRs with disease status, and machine learning were combined to predict cytomegalovirus infection status. The aim of the study was to test whether cataloging public T cell receptors could identify signatures of past pathogen exposure. What the work shows at the level of the full study, not this receptor alone: The validation cohort had no HLA typing available for a later analysis, so co-occurrence within that cohort was assessed over all 120 or so repertoires. The authors suggested that the approach could potentially be generalized to other disease states and immunological phenotypes. In vitro tests confirmed that three of the cytomegalovirus-associated TCR beta chains recognize cytomegalovirus antigens. The classifier was reported to diagnose cytomegalovirus status with high specificity and sensitivity in both the original cohort and the validation cohort. A later analysis found that TCRs clustered in the first cohort also tended to co-occur in the approximately 120 validation repertoires, with 94% of cluster scores above 0. A total of 164 TCR beta chains were listed by the study as associated with cytomegalovirus. Most TCR sequences were observed very rarely across donors, whereas some public TCRs were present in many individuals.

The CDR3 runs 17 amino acids, cysteine and phenylalanine included. Of the read, only the CDR3 DNA is kept; its 51 bases are in frame from base 1. V is reduced by 5 bases and J by 7 bases, leaving a spacing of 23 bases between them. The germline V gene sets CDR1 to SGHVS and CDR2 to FQNEAQ. The protocol used for the library was the immunoSEQ multiplex PCR assay. Turning to the authors' computational methods: A statistical classification framework was built to diagnose cytomegalovirus status from the catalog of TCR beta chain sequences. Imported from immuneACCESS, the table was reduced by TCRdb to in-frame sequences with V and J called. These copies leave out some clones; in studies compared against another copy, an unresolved V gene accounts for under half, and the cause of the remainder is not known. V, J and clone size derive from that table, while D and trimming were established from the DNA sequence. In all, the sample holds about 160,000 clones, and more than 70% of those were seen once. Just under 3% of the sample goes to the ten largest clones.

Donors formed part of the validation cohort, which comprised some 120 subjects and was distinct from the first cohort of 690 or so subjects. On this clone itself: Its antigen target is currently unknown. No quality values exist for individual bases; no much larger clone is one base distant.

This sequence was found in a man aged 18 to 30 in good health and CMV-seronegative. This chain joins TRBV7-8 to TRBJ1-4; the D region possibly corresponds to TRBD1 (5 bases align). The sample taken for sequencing was PBMCs. The CDR3 region: CASSDYRRRGESEKLFF. The sequenced DNA is TGTGCCAGCAGCGATTACAGGCGCCGCGGGGAAAGTGAAAAACTGTTTTTT.